This is a list of T cell receptor beta chains from one sample in a study of response to subunit inactivated influenza vaccine. TCRdb ran MiXCR on the RT-PCR reads and lists one entry per CDR3 protein. The table has hundreds of thousands of distinct CDR3 sequences, approximately 15% seen once. The sample in question was CD4+ T cells sorted from PBMCs, obtained about 24 months after vaccination. The receptors were gathered from a man aged 45 to 70 who received an inactivated influenza vaccine. CDR3s include the opening cysteine and the closing phenylalanine or tryptophan. Fields, in order: clone size, D gene, J gene, V gene, CDR3 DNA, CDR3 protein. The D gene is left open where the match is weak. A clone size is listed for some rows: how often the clone was seen (once, few, many), or a class if it is expanded.

>.|TRBD1|TRBJ2-3|TRBV20-1
TGCAGTGCCACGACAGGGGTGACAGATACGCAGTATTTT
CSATTGVTDTQYF
>.|.|TRBJ2-5|TRBV5-1
TGCGCCAGCAGTCGGAAGGCGGCTTCGGGAGAGACCCAGTACTTC
CASSRKAASGETQYF
>.|TRBD2|TRBJ2-7|TRBV7-2
TGTGCCAGCAGCGCGTGGGCTACTAGCGGGAGTTACCACGAGCAGTACTTC
CASSAWATSGSYHEQYF
>.|.|TRBJ2-3|TRBV20-1
TGCAGTGCTAGGCCCCCGCTCACAGATACGCAGTATTTT
CSARPPLTDTQYF
>.|TRBD2|TRBJ2-1|TRBV18
TGTGCCAGCTCACGGAATAGCGGGAGAGGGTATGAGCAGTTCTTC
CASSRNSGRGYEQFF
>.|TRBD1|TRBJ1-2|TRBV7-2
TGTGCCAGCAGTCCGACAGGGCGACGTTATGGCTACACCTTC
CASSPTGRRYGYTF
>few|.|TRBJ1-1|TRBV20-1
TGCAGTCTTAGCAGGGGTGGCACTGAAGCTTTCTTT
CSLSRGGTEAFF
>few|TRBD2|TRBJ2-2|TRBV20-1
TGCAGTGCTAGCCGGACTAGCGGGAGAGCAACCGGGGAGCTGTTTTTT
CSASRTSGRATGELFF
>.|TRBD2|TRBJ2-3|TRBV6-5
TGTGCCAGCAGTTTACTAGCGGCCCAAGGCACAGATACGCAGTATTTT
CASSLLAAQGTDTQYF
>few|.|TRBJ1-1|TRBV20-1
TGCAGTGCCTTATCGGGGGGCTCTGTTAGCCTAGAAGCTTTCTTT
CSALSGGSVSLEAFF
>.|TRBD2|TRBJ2-3|TRBV5-1
TGCGCCAGCAGACACGGGACTAGCGGGAGTACGCAGTATTTT
CASRHGTSGSTQYF
>many|.|TRBJ1-4|TRBV9
TGTGCCAGCAGCGTAAGCACGGGGGCTACTAATGAAAAACTGTTTTTT
CASSVSTGATNEKLFF
>many|.|TRBJ2-7|TRBV29-1
TGCAGCGCTGAAGACAGCTACGAGCAGTACTTC
CSAEDSYEQYF
>few|.|TRBJ2-7|TRBV7-2
TGTGCCAGCAGCCCGAGACCGCAAAACTACTACGAGCAGTACTTC
CASSPRPQNYYEQYF
>many|.|TRBJ2-1|TRBV7-9
TGTGCCAGCAGCGCAGACGGACATTCCTACAATGAGCAGTTCTTC
CASSADGHSYNEQFF
>.|.|TRBJ2-3|TRBV5-4
TGTGCCAGCGTGCACCAGGGGCAGGGAACGCAGTATTTT
CASVHQGQGTQYF
>few|TRBD2|TRBJ2-2|TRBV3-1
TGTGCCAGCAGCCGAATAGCGGGAGGGTCGAGGACCGGGGAGCTGTTTTTT
CASSRIAGGSRTGELFF
>.|.|TRBJ2-5|TRBV29-1
TGCAGCTCCAGGGGGGTGGAGACCCAGTACTTC
CSSRGVETQYF
>.|.|TRBJ2-2|TRBV7-2
TGTGCCAGCAGCCGTGAAGTCGGGGAGCTGTTTTTT
CASSREVGELFF
>.|TRBD2|TRBJ2-3|TRBV6-2/TRBV6-3
TGTGCCAGCAGTCCGGCAGCGGGAAATACGCAGTATTTT
CASSPAAGNTQYF
>.|TRBD2|TRBJ2-5|TRBV28
TGTGCCAGCAGTCTTGGGGCTAGCGGGGTAAACGCGGGGACCCAGTACTTC
CASSLGASGVNAGTQYF
>few|TRBD1|TRBJ1-1|TRBV20-1
TGCAGTGCTAGACAGGGGGCTAGTAGCACTGAAGCTTTCTTT
CSARQGASSTEAFF
>many|.|TRBJ1-4|TRBV5-6
TGTGCCAGCAGCTTGCGGGGGGGCGAAAAACTGTTTTTT
CASSLRGGEKLFF
>few|.|TRBJ2-5|TRBV4-1
TGCGCCAGCAGCCAAGGTAGCGCCCAAGAGACCCAGTACTTC
CASSQGSAQETQYF
>.|.|TRBJ1-6|TRBV7-2
TGTGCCAGCAGCATCCGGGACCGTGACGTCTCACCCCTCCACTTT
CASSIRDRDVSPLHF
>few|.|TRBJ2-5|TRBV12-3/TRBV12-4
TGTGCCAGCAGTTTGGGCAGGGGGGGGACCCAGTACTTC
CASSLGRGGTQYF
>few|.|TRBJ2-5|TRBV11-2
TGTGCCAGCAGAACCACAGGGTCAGAGACCCAGTACTTC
CASRTTGSETQYF
>.|.|TRBJ2-1|TRBV6-5
TGTGCCAGCAGTTACTCGACTGCAGGGTTTCACAATGAGCAGTTCTTC
CASSYSTAGFHNEQFF
>.|.|TRBJ2-3|TRBV12-3/TRBV12-4
TGTGCCAGCAGTGGTGACGGACTCATTAGCACAGATACGCAGTATTTT
CASSGDGLISTDTQYF
>.|TRBD1|TRBJ1-1|TRBV5-1
TGCGCCAGCAGCTTGTTGGCAGGGGGCATGAACACTGAAGCTTTCTTT
CASSLLAGGMNTEAFF
>many|.|TRBJ2-7|TRBV6-1
TGTGCCAGCAGAACCCGGCAGGCGAGCTCCTACGAGCAGTACTTC
CASRTRQASSYEQYF
>.|TRBD2|TRBJ2-3|TRBV3-1
TGTGCCAGCAGCCAAGAGGGGACTAGCGGGAGGTGGTTCACAGATACGCAGTATTTT
CASSQEGTSGRWFTDTQYF
>few|.|TRBJ2-1|TRBV15
TGTGCCACCAGCCCAAAGGGGGGTAGCTCCTACAATGAGCAGTTCTTC
CATSPKGGSSYNEQFF
>.|TRBD2|TRBJ2-4|TRBV20-1
TGCAGTGCGACCCCGACTAGCGCCAAAAACATTCAGTACTTC
CSATPTSAKNIQYF
>.|.|TRBJ2-1|TRBV7-6
TGTGCCAGCAGCTTAGGGCAGCTTTACAATGAGCAGTTCTTC
CASSLGQLYNEQFF
>many|.|TRBJ1-1|TRBV3-1
TGTGCCAGCAGCCAAGTGGGACGGGCTTCCGAAGCTTTCTTT
CASSQVGRASEAFF
>few|TRBD1|TRBJ2-2|TRBV25-1
TGTGCCAGCAGTGAATCCGGGACAGGGAACACCGGGGAGCTGTTTTTT
CASSESGTGNTGELFF
>few|.|TRBJ1-1|TRBV4-2
TGTGCCAGCAGCCAAGATGCCAGGGTAGACACTGAAGCTTTCTTT
CASSQDARVDTEAFF
>.|TRBD2|TRBJ2-1|TRBV3-1
TGTGCCAGCAGCCACGGGACTAAATACAATGAGCAGTTCTTC
CASSHGTKYNEQFF
>.|.|TRBJ1-1|TRBV10-3
TGTGCCATCAGTGAGTCCGGATCTGGGGCTTTCTTT
CAISESGSGAFF
>few|TRBD2|TRBJ2-1|TRBV20-1
TGCAGTGCTAGGGGGGAACTAGCGGGGGCCCGCTCCTACAATGAGCAGTTCTTC
CSARGELAGARSYNEQFF
>few|.|TRBJ1-1|TRBV6-1
TGTGCCAGCAGGGGATTTAACCGGAACACTGAAGCTTTCTTT
CASRGFNRNTEAFF
>many|.|TRBJ1-1|TRBV6-2/TRBV6-3
TGTGCCAGCAGTTCAGACAGCTTGAACACTGAAGCTTTCTTT
CASSSDSLNTEAFF
>few|TRBD2|TRBJ2-2|TRBV12-3/TRBV12-4
TGTGCCAGCAGCCCGGGACTAACGAACACCGGGGAGCTGTTTTTT
CASSPGLTNTGELFF
>many|.|TRBJ1-5|TRBV4-3
TGCGCCAGCAGCCAATATTTTGGAAATCAGCCCCAGCATTTT
CASSQYFGNQPQHF
>few|.|TRBJ2-5|TRBV20-1
TGCAGTGCTAGATATGTGGAGACCCAGTACTTC
CSARYVETQYF
>.|.|TRBJ2-4|TRBV20-1
TGCAGTGCTAGAGAGGGTGCCCCCGGCCAAAACATTCAGTACTTC
CSAREGAPGQNIQYF
>many|.|TRBJ2-7|TRBV6-2/TRBV6-3
TGTGCCAGCACCCGAGACGGGGCTCAACACGAGCAGTACTTC
CASTRDGAQHEQYF
>few|.|TRBJ1-2|TRBV6-5
TGTGCCAGCAGTTACAGGGGAGTCTATGGCTACACCTTC
CASSYRGVYGYTF
>.|TRBD2|TRBJ2-5|TRBV3-1
TGTGCCAGCAGCCCTCGGGATAGCGGGAGTGGTAAGACCCAGTACTTC
CASSPRDSGSGKTQYF
>.|.|TRBJ2-7|TRBV7-9
TGTGCCAGCAGCTTAGGTGGCAGTACCTACGAGCAGTACTTC
CASSLGGSTYEQYF